Below, 15 T cell receptor beta chains from the same sample are listed, as sequenced in a study of CD8 T cells in Susac syndrome. RNA was extracted with the RNeasy kit, and a quantity of roughly 0.45 to 1 ug was reverse transcribed using random hexamers. In TCRdb, the immunoSEQ multiplex PCR reads were re-called with MiXCR into one record per CDR3 protein. The sample includes 200,000 to 250,000 distinct CDR3 sequences, about 96% of them seen just once. The specimen sequenced was CD4+ T cells from PBMCs. These receptors were collected from a human donor with multiple sclerosis.

This CDR3 reads CASSLGQGKFTDTQYF. The CDR3 nucleotides read TGTGCCAGCAGTTTAGGACAGGGAAAGTTCACAGATACGCAGTATTTT. J is TRBJ2-3 and V is TRBV6-5, with TRBD1 matching over 8 bases. V dropped 4 bases and J dropped 2; count of bases not matched to a gene: 8. The CDR3 totals 16 residues. The V gene's germline CDR1 is MNHEY and CDR2 SVGAGI.

The count of this clonotype is one. This chain uses TRBV29-1 with TRBJ1-1; no clear D. The DNA end lines up better with TRBJ2-3; the J call may be wrong. Germline values: CDR1 SQVTM, CDR2 ANQGSEA. The CDR3 contains 11 residues. CDR3 coding DNA: TGCAGCGTTGAAGATTTTCGACCTCAGTATTTT. It specifies CSVEDFRPQYF.

In its sample, this clonotype was seen once. V and J are TRBV5-4 and TRBJ2-7, with a possible D match to TRBD1 (5 bases). The CDR3 extends over 13 amino acids. Germline CDR1 and CDR2: SGHNT and YYREEE (reference sequence). V was clipped by 0 bases and J by 6 bases, with 10 bases between them. The CDR3 DNA reads as TGTGCCAGCAGCTTGGGGCAGGGCCGCGAGCAGTACTTC. Translating it yields CASSLGQGREQYF.

This chain joins TRBV20-1 and TRBJ1-1; D ambiguous. Trimming left V 1 base short and J 1 base short, with 10 bases between. Germline CDR1 reads DFQATT; CDR2 reads SNEGSKA (reference sequence). There are 14 residues in the CDR3. CDR3 region: CSARVPSTNTEAFF. The CDR3 DNA reads TGCAGTGCTAGAGTACCTTCGACGAACACTGAAGCTTTCTTT.

This clonotype was found once. The V gene is TRBV29-1, the J gene TRBJ1-1, with 8 nucleotides matching TRBD1. Germline V lookup: CDR1 SQVTM, CDR2 ANQGSEA. V gave up 8 bases and J gave up 10 bases; unmatched junction bases: 9. The CDR3 is 11 amino acids. The CDR3 nucleotides read TGCAGCCTACTGGTCAGGGGGCGAGCTTTCTTT. Translated: CSLLVRGRAFF.

This chain connects TRBV5-1 to TRBJ2-3; no firm D call. V lost 0 bases to trimming and J lost 2 bases, with 10 bases between them. CDR1 SGHRS and CDR2 YFSETQ come from the germline V gene. The CDR3 loop spans 15 amino acids. The DNA of the CDR3 is TGCGCCAGCAGCTTGGCCCGGGCCTTCACAGATACGCAGTATTTT. This codes for CASSLARAFTDTQYF.

In this sample, this clonotype turned up once. CDR3 amino acids: CSASRLAQETQYF. CDR3 DNA: TGCAGTGCTAGCCGACTGGCACAAGAGACCCAGTACTTC. V gene TRBV20-1 combines with J gene TRBJ2-5; D remains ambiguous. This CDR3 spans 13 amino acids. The V end lost 3 bases, the J end lost 2 bases, and 10 bases lay between the germline ends. Germline-derived CDR1 and CDR2 are DFQATT and SNEGSKA (reference sequence).

The gene calls are TRBV6-2 or TRBV6-3 and TRBJ2-4, with D unclear. In germline, CDR1 is MNHEY, CDR2 SVGEGT. V was pared by 8 bases and J by 0 bases, with 11 bases between. The CDR3 has 14 residues. CDR3 in amino acids: CASGLDGAKNIQYF. CDR3 nucleotides: TGTGCCAGCGGCCTAGACGGAGCCAAAAACATTCAGTACTTC.

In nucleotides, the CDR3 is TGCAGTGCTAGATTTGAGGTGGGAGAGACCCAGTACTTC. This gives the protein CSARFEVGETQYF. The V gene is TRBV20-1, the J gene TRBJ2-5; no clear D. The CDR3 runs to 13 residues. From germline, CDR1 is DFQATT and CDR2 SNEGSKA (reference sequence). Between the trimmed V and J ends, which lost 2 bases and 4 bases, there was a span of 11 bases.

This chain links TRBV2 with TRBJ1-1; D may be TRBD1 (5 bases). The CDR3 has 14 residues. Germline V gives CDR1 SNHLY, CDR2 FYNNEI. Trimming stripped 4 bases from V and 5 bases from J, with 14 bases between. The CDR3 nucleotides are TGTGCCAGCAGTGTAGAAAGGGGTTTTACTGAAGCTTTCTTT. Protein: CASSVERGFTEAFF. The entire variable domain, with the rest obtained from reference TRBV2 and TRBJ1-1, is as follows: EPEVTQTPSHQVTQMGQEVILRCVPISNHLYFYWYRQILGQKVEFLVSFYNNEISEKSEIFDDQFSVERPDGSNFTLKIRSTKLEDSAMYFCASSVERGFTEAFFGQGTRLTVV.

The genes are TRBV5-1 and TRBJ1-1, with 9 bases fitting TRBD1. Per the germline V gene, CDR1 is SGHRS and CDR2 is YFSETQ. The trim removed 0 bases at V and 4 bases at J, leaving 4 bases unmatched. The CDR3 is 15 amino acids. The CDR3 DNA follows: TGCGCCAGCAGCTTGGTGGGACAGGGCCCCACTGAAGCTTTCTTT. Translating gives CASSLVGQGPTEAFF.

The chain links TRBV20-1 to TRBJ1-1; D not resolved. The CDR3 is 15 residues long. Trimming stripped 5 bases from V and 0 bases from J, with 16 bases between. Germline assignment: CDR1 DFQATT and CDR2 SNEGSKA (reference sequence). This CDR3 is CSAQWEAAVNTEAFF. CDR3 nucleotides: TGCAGTGCTCAATGGGAGGCGGCGGTGAACACTGAAGCTTTCTTT.

V gene TRBV3-1 combines with J gene TRBJ2-1; D is unclear. The CDR3 covers 12 residues. Between the trimmed V and J ends, which lost 3 bases and 15 bases, there was a span of 15 bases. Looked up from germline, CDR1 is LGHDT and CDR2 is YNNKEL (reference sequence). This chain's CDR3 is CASSQFGSFPFF. DNA for the CDR3: TGTGCCAGCAGCCAGTTCGGCTCATTTCCGTTCTTC.

The chain uses TRBV25-1 and TRBJ2-7; D is perhaps TRBD1 (7 bases). The CDR3 contains 13 residues. Germline CDR1 is MGHDK and CDR2 is SYGVNS. V lost 8 bases, J lost 6 bases, and 17 bases lay in between. CDR3 nucleotide sequence: TGTGCCAGCCGACTAGGGACAGCAGGCGAGCAGTACTTC. This encodes CASRLGTAGEQYF.

This rearrangement joins TRBV7-2 to TRBJ2-5; D unclear. This CDR3 has 15 amino acids. Trimming shortened V by 0 bases and J by 2 bases, and 10 bases separated the two germline ends. The germline gives CDR1 SGHTA, CDR2 FQGNSA. The DNA for the CDR3 is TGTGCCAGCAGCTTAGCTGGAGACACACAAGAGACCCAGTACTTC. Its protein is CASSLAGDTQETQYF.